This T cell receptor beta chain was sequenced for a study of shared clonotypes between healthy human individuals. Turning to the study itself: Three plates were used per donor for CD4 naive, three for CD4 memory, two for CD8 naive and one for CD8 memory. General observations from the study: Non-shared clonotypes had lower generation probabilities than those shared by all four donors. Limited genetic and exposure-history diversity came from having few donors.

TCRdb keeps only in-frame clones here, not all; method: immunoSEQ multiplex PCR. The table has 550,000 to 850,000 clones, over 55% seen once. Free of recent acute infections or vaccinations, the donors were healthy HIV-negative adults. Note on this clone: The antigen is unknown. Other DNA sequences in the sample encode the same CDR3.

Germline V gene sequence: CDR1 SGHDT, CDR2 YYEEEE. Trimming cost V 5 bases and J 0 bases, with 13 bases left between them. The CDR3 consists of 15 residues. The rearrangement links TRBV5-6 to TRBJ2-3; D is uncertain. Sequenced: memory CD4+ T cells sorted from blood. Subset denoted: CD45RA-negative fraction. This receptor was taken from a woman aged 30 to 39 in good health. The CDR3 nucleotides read TGTGCCAGCAGTTTAGGTCCAGCTAGCACAGATACGCAGTATTTT. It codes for CASSLGPASTDTQYF.